The next 3 T cell receptor beta chains were all read from a single sample in a study of T cell responses to AZD1222 COVID-19 vaccine. Sequenced by immunoSEQ multiplex PCR; TCRdb stores in-frame clones only, minus some. The sample lists 160,000 or so clones, about 92% occurring once. This specimen was peripheral blood, taken 28 days after the second AZD1222 dose. These receptors were obtained from an adult who received the AZD1222 COVID-19 vaccine.

The V and J genes are TRBV12-3 or TRBV12-4 and TRBJ2-5; D is unresolved. This CDR3 contains 12 residues. CDR3 sequence (DNA): TGTTCGAGCCGAGCCGGCCAAGAGACCCAGTACTTC. Its translation is CSSRAGQETQYF.

The table lists this clone with a count of one. Here the CDR3 DNA reads TGTGCCTGGGGGAGCGGGGGTCGAGAGACCCAGTACTTC. It encodes CAWGSGGRETQYF. This chain connects TRBV30 to TRBJ2-5; 8 bases match TRBD2. The CDR3 spans 13 residues. From germline, CDR1 is GTSNPN and CDR2 SVGIG (reference sequence). The ends lost 5 bases at V and 4 bases at J; junction bases unmatched: 6.

The CDR3 here is CASSYSPGDNEQFF. The CDR3 coding sequence is TGTGCCAGCAGTTACTCGCCAGGGGACAATGAGCAGTTCTTC. The chain carries TRBV6-5 and TRBJ2-1; D perhaps matches TRBD1 (6 bases). CDR1 and CDR2 (germline): MNHEY, SVGAGI. This CDR3 has 14 amino acids. The ends were cut back, 0 bases at V and 5 bases at J, with 8 bases in the middle.